A selection of T cell receptor beta chains follows, all from one sample in a study of cytomegalovirus exposure and HLA in healthy donors. The table came from immunoSEQ multiplex PCR; TCRdb's copy has only in-frame clones and leaves some out. The sample yields approximately 100,000 clones, about three quarters seen once. Sample: PBMCs. The receptor set was obtained from a female donor in good health and CMV-seropositive. Each CDR3 is given with its conserved first and last residue. D genes are given only for firm matches. Clone size is not always given. Where it is, it says once, few, many or a class for expanded clones.

DNA: TGTGCCAGTACCACAGGGTATGGCTACACCTTC; CDR3: CASTTGYGYTF; J: TRBJ1-2; size: .; D: .; V: TRBV19
DNA: TGTGCCAGTAGTATAGGAGGGAGTGGCACCGGGGAGCTGTTTTTT; CDR3: CASSIGGSGTGELFF; J: TRBJ2-2; size: .; D: .; V: TRBV19
DNA: TGTGCCAGCAGCCAAAATAAAGATGCGAAGGGGCCCCGGGTTTTGGGGCTGAATTTT; CDR3: CASSQNKDAKGPRVLGLNF; J: TRBJ1-3; size: .; D: .; V: TRBV4-2
DNA: TGTGCCAGCAGCTTAGAAGAGAATGCGAGCACCGGGGAGCTGTTTTTT; CDR3: CASSLEENASTGELFF; J: TRBJ2-2; size: few; D: .; V: TRBV7-6
DNA: TGTGCCAGCAGTTATCAGGGAACCGATCAGCCCCAGCATTTT; CDR3: CASSYQGTDQPQHF; J: TRBJ1-5; size: once; D: .; V: TRBV6-5
DNA: TGTTCCAGCAGCTCCGACAGGGAGCTCTCTGGGGCCAACGTCCTGACTTTC; CDR3: CSSSSDRELSGANVLTF; J: TRBJ2-6; size: .; D: TRBD1; V: TRBV7-9
DNA: TGTGCTAGCAGCCAGGGGATCCCCTACGAGCAGTACTTC; CDR3: CASSQGIPYEQYF; J: TRBJ2-7; size: .; D: .; V: TRBV7-7
DNA: TGTGCCAGCAGCTTGACTAGATCGGTAGATGAGCAGTTCTTC; CDR3: CASSLTRSVDEQFF; J: TRBJ2-1; size: few; D: .; V: TRBV7-9
DNA: TGTGCCAGCAGTCGAACTAGCGGGGCCACCGGGGAGCTGTTTTTT; CDR3: CASSRTSGATGELFF; J: TRBJ2-2; size: .; D: TRBD2; V: TRBV6-6
DNA: TGTGCCAGCAGACCGACAGCCGGTAGCCGTCAGCCCCAGCATTTT; CDR3: CASRPTAGSRQPQHF; J: TRBJ1-5; size: .; D: .; V: TRBV28
DNA: TGTGCCAGCAGCTTTGGCCCGAACACAGATACGCAGTATTTT; CDR3: CASSFGPNTDTQYF; J: TRBJ2-3; size: once; D: .; V: TRBV11-2
DNA: TGTGCCAGCAGTTACTCGAGCGTAACGGTAGCCTACGAGCAGTACTTC; CDR3: CASSYSSVTVAYEQYF; J: TRBJ2-7; size: few; D: .; V: TRBV6-5
DNA: TGTGCCAGCAGCCAAGATCGGGAGGGCACAGATACGCAGTATTTT; CDR3: CASSQDREGTDTQYF; J: TRBJ2-3; size: few; D: TRBD2; V: TRBV4-2
DNA: TGTGCCAGCACCGAGGGTGGAGCTGGCTACACCTTC; CDR3: CASTEGGAGYTF; J: TRBJ1-2; size: .; D: .; V: TRBV2
DNA: TGCAGCGACACGACAGGGAAGGAGACCCAGTACTTC; CDR3: CSDTTGKETQYF; J: TRBJ2-5; size: .; D: TRBD1; V: TRBV29-1